The 9 T cell receptor beta chains reported below all come from one sample, sequenced in a study of blood T cell repertoires in COVID-19. Generated by immunoSEQ multiplex PCR, the TCRdb table keeps only in-frame clones and is missing some. The data contain 65,000 to 70,000 clones, about 90% of them singletons. Sequencing was performed on peripheral blood. These receptors were collected from a man aged 35 to 55 with COVID-19, enrolled during active disease.

The V call is TRBV6-5, the J call TRBJ2-2; a possible D gene is TRBD2 (7 bases). Trimming took 4 bases from V and 4 from J, leaving 13 bases between them. Per germline, CDR1 MNHEY and CDR2 SVGAGI. This CDR3 is 15 amino acids long. CDR3 DNA sequence: TGTGCCAGCAGTTCCGCGGGGGCCGGCACCGGGGAGCTGTTTTTT. Amino acid sequence: CASSSAGAGTGELFF.

V and J are TRBV6-1 and TRBJ2-2; D is possibly TRBD1 (6 bases). The V and J ends lost 1 base and 6 bases respectively, with 18 bases between them. The CDR3 sequence is 17 residues long. Germline V gives CDR1 MNHNS, CDR2 SASEGT. In DNA form, the CDR3 reads TGTGCCAGCAGTGAAGGGGCCGGGACACTCGCAGCCGGGGAGCTGTTTTTT. Encoded protein: CASSEGAGTLAAGELFF.

The chain couples TRBV9 to TRBJ2-7; the D gene is possibly TRBD2 (6 bases). Looked up from germline, CDR1 is SGDLS and CDR2 is YYNGEE. V lost 1 base and J 0 bases, leaving 17 bases between the germline ends. The CDR3 runs 17 residues. CDR3 in DNA: TGTGCCAGCAGCGTACGGGAGTGGGAGTTCAGCTCCTACGAGCAGTACTTC. Protein product: CASSVREWEFSSYEQYF.

The chain is built from TRBV27 and TRBJ1-6; possible D gene TRBD1, 6 bases. The CDR3 is 14 amino acids. The germline V and J ends were trimmed by 6 bases and 6 bases, with 12 bases remaining between them. Germline V lookup: CDR1 MNHEY, CDR2 SMNVEV (reference sequence). The DNA for the CDR3 is TGTGCCAGCAGATACAGGGTCCCTAATTCACCCCTCCACTTT. It is translated as CASRYRVPNSPLHF.

The CDR3 region has the DNA TGTGCCATCGCGGACAGGACAGATTCACCCCTCCACTTT. Amino acid sequence: CAIADRTDSPLHF. The chain couples TRBV10-3 to TRBJ1-6; 7 nucleotides line up with TRBD1. After removal of 8 bases from V and 8 bases from J, the junction contained 6 bases not matched to a gene. Per the germline V gene, CDR1 is ENHRY and CDR2 is SYGVKD. The CDR3 covers 13 residues.

The rearrangement links TRBV27 to TRBJ1-1; possibly TRBD1 for D (6 bases). The germline V and J ends were trimmed by 5 bases and 5 bases, with 24 bases remaining between them. Germline V gene data show CDR1 as MNHEY and CDR2 as SMNVEV (reference sequence). This CDR3 is 17 amino acids long. The CDR3 sequence: CASSDYQGTQLGTEAFF. In DNA, the CDR3 is TGTGCCAGCAGTGATTACCAGGGGACCCAATTGGGGACTGAAGCTTTCTTT.

The chain carries TRBV20-1 and TRBJ1-1, with D maybe TRBD1 (5 bases). Trimming shortened V by 5 bases and J by 9 bases, and 13 bases separated the two germline ends. The CDR3 contains 11 residues. Looked up from germline, CDR1 is DFQATT and CDR2 is SNEGSKA (reference sequence). The CDR3 coding sequence is TGCAGTGCTTATCAAGGGGCTAAAGCTTTCTTT. This translates into CSAYQGAKAFF.

The chain employs TRBV19 and TRBJ1-5; TRBD1 matches 10 bases. Germline assignment: CDR1 LNHDA and CDR2 SQIVND (reference sequence). Trimming at V came to 5 bases and at J to 0 bases, leaving 10 bases not matched to a gene. This CDR3 has 18 residues. The CDR3 sequence is CASSAGTGVPNSNQPQHF. The CDR3 DNA follows: TGTGCCAGTAGTGCCGGGACAGGGGTTCCCAATAGCAATCAGCCCCAGCATTTT.

The chain combines TRBV10-3 with TRBJ2-7; D possibly corresponds to TRBD2 (6 bases). The V gene's germline CDR1 is ENHRY and CDR2 SYGVKD. This CDR3 has 12 residues. V dropped 0 bases and J dropped 9 bases, with 9 bases sitting between them. The CDR3 DNA sequence: TGTGCCATCAGTGAGTCCGGGGGATGGCAGTACTTC. Protein sequence: CAISESGGWQYF.